The clone carrying this T cell receptor beta chain has a count of ten or more. TCRdb fed the 5' RACE reads into MiXCR, producing one record per CDR3 protein. The table shows around 140,000 distinct CDR3 sequences, with around 10% occurring only once. With 7 bases removed from V and 6 bases from J, the gap between germline ends came to 16 bases. The CDR3 consists of 14 residues. Germline values: CDR1 MDHEN, CDR2 SYDVKM. These data belong to a study of CD8 T cells in ankylosing spondylitis. The sample taken for sequencing was blood, either unsorted or a sorted T cell fraction (not recorded which). The TCR was taken from a female donor with ankylosing spondylitis or in good health (not recorded which). The chain has TRBV28 and TRBJ1-5, with D unresolved. CDR3: CASTPAPLPQPQHF. DNA for the CDR3: TGTGCCAGCACCCCAGCCCCATTGCCTCAGCCCCAGCATTTT.